A selection of T cell receptor beta chains follows, all from one sample in a study of cytomegalovirus exposure and HLA in healthy donors. Measured with immunoSEQ multiplex PCR; TCRdb has only the in-frame clones, and not every one. This repertoire comprises around 100,000 clones; its ten largest clones make up approximately 6.8%. The source material was PBMCs. The receptor set was obtained from a man aged 35 to 55 in good health and CMV-seropositive. Each CDR3 is given with its conserved first and last residue. A D gene is named only where the DNA matches it firmly.

j_gene | v_gene | d_gene | CDR3aa | CDR3nt
TRBJ2-7 | TRBV2 | TRBD2 | CASSAGGRTAYEQYF | TGTGCCAGCAGTGCCGGCGGGAGGACAGCCTACGAGCAGTACTTC
TRBJ2-7 | TRBV15 | TRBD1 | CATSLNRGRVYEQYF | TGTGCCACCAGCCTCAACAGGGGGCGAGTCTACGAGCAGTACTTC
TRBJ1-4 | TRBV5-1 | NA | CASSLGTAGEKLFF | TGCGCCAGCAGCTTGGGGACGGCGGGGGAAAAACTGTTTTTT
TRBJ1-5 | TRBV28 | NA | CASSSREPQHF | TGTGCCAGCAGTTCTCGGGAGCCCCAGCATTTT
TRBJ2-1 | TRBV6-6 | TRBD1 | CASSGTGFGEQFF | TGTGCCAGCAGTGGGACAGGGTTTGGTGAGCAGTTCTTC
TRBJ2-1 | TRBV19 | TRBD2 | CASSPEDLAADRQFF | TGTGCCAGTAGTCCGGAGGATCTAGCGGCCGACAGGCAGTTCTTC
TRBJ2-7 | TRBV5-8 | TRBD2 | CASLTGLAGYEQYF | TGTGCCAGCCTCACGGGACTAGCGGGTTACGAGCAGTACTTC
TRBJ2-3 | TRBV30 | TRBD2 | CAWSVVTLAVLTGDTQYF | TGTGCCTGGAGTGTAGTCACACTAGCGGTCTTAACGGGAGATACGCAGTATTTT
TRBJ1-2 | TRBV27 | TRBD1 | CASSEYRGNGYTF | TGTGCCAGCAGTGAGTACAGGGGAAACGGCTACACCTTC
TRBJ2-7 | TRBV19 | TRBD1 | CATSGGPNYEQYF | TGTGCCACCTCAGGGGGACCAAACTACGAGCAGTACTTC
TRBJ1-1 | TRBV6-1 | NA | CASREWAMNTEAFF | TGTGCCAGCAGAGAGTGGGCGATGAACACTGAAGCTTTCTTT
TRBJ2-1 | TRBV7-9 | TRBD1 | CASSQTNGTGRNNEQFF | TGTGCCAGCAGCCAAACCAACGGGACAGGGAGAAACAATGAGCAGTTCTTC
TRBJ2-2 | TRBV4-1 | TRBD2 | CASSPRGGANTGELFF | TGCGCCAGCAGCCCGCGGGGGGGCGCGAACACCGGGGAGCTGTTTTTT
TRBJ2-7 | TRBV6-5 | TRBD1 | CASSYSGGTGPGEQYF | TGTGCCAGCAGTTACTCTGGGGGGACAGGTCCTGGGGAGCAGTACTTC
TRBJ2-1 | TRBV7-2 | TRBD2 | CASSTSGASYNEQFF | TGTGCCAGCAGCACTAGCGGAGCTTCCTACAATGAGCAGTTCTTC
TRBJ2-7 | TRBV4-3 | NA | CASSQDRQGRVEQYF | TGCGCCAGCAGCCAAGATCGGCAGGGAAGGGTCGAGCAGTACTTC
TRBJ2-7 | TRBV7-2 | TRBD2 | CASSLVLGGTYEQYF | TGTGCCAGCAGCTTAGTCCTGGGGGGGACCTACGAGCAGTACTTC
TRBJ1-1 | TRBV7-9 | NA | CASSLAGRGAFF | TGTGCCAGCAGCTTGGCGGGTAGGGGGGCTTTCTTT
TRBJ2-1 | TRBV7-6 | TRBD1 | CASSSTRDRVGEQFF | TGTGCCAGCAGCTCCACCCGGGACAGGGTGGGGGAGCAGTTCTTC
TRBJ2-2 | TRBV5-1 | NA | CASSFQGPNTGELFF | TGCGCCAGCAGCTTTCAGGGCCCGAACACCGGGGAGCTGTTTTTT
TRBJ1-1 | TRBV5-8 | NA | CASFRQLNTEAFF | TGTGCCAGCTTCAGACAGCTGAACACTGAAGCTTTCTTT
TRBJ2-6 | TRBV11-2 | NA | CASSPRRQSSGANVLTF | TGTGCCAGCAGCCCCCGGCGACAGAGCTCTGGGGCCAACGTCCTGACTTTC
TRBJ2-7 | TRBV6-5 | NA | CASSYFTGSYEQYF | TGTGCCAGCAGTTACTTCACAGGGAGCTACGAGCAGTACTTC
TRBJ2-3 | TRBV10-3 | TRBD1 | CAISLRDRGQSTDTQYF | TGTGCCATCAGTCTCCGGGACAGGGGGCAGAGCACAGATACGCAGTATTTT
TRBJ1-1 | TRBV11-2 | NA | CASIGQLNTEAFF | TGTGCCAGCATCGGACAGCTTAACACTGAAGCTTTCTTT
TRBJ2-5 | TRBV2 | NA | CASIYHPGGGETQYF | TGTGCCAGCATCTACCATCCGGGTGGTGGAGAGACCCAGTACTTC
TRBJ1-6 | TRBV28 | TRBD1 | CASSLRTGVHNSPLHF | TGTGCCAGCAGCCTTCGGACAGGCGTTCATAATTCACCCCTCCACTTT
TRBJ1-5 | TRBV28 | TRBD1 | CASSMTGAYQPQHF | TGTGCCAGCAGCATGACAGGGGCTTATCAGCCCCAGCATTTT
TRBJ2-1 | TRBV5-1 | NA | CASSLWWEPYNEQFF | TGCGCCAGCAGCTTGTGGTGGGAGCCCTACAATGAGCAGTTCTTC
TRBJ2-7 | TRBV2 | NA | CASSLDRYSYEQYF | TGTGCCAGCAGTCTTGACAGATACTCCTACGAGCAGTACTTC
TRBJ2-7 | TRBV19 | TRBD1 | CASSIWTGTLTRPYEQYF | TGTGCCAGTAGTATTTGGACAGGAACCCTGACCCGTCCCTACGAGCAGTACTTC
TRBJ2-1 | TRBV29-1 | TRBD2 | CGGGLGANEQFF | TGCGGGGGAGGGCTAGGGGCCAATGAGCAGTTCTTC
TRBJ1-2 | TRBV10-3 | TRBD1 | CAIRGTGGYGYTF | TGTGCCATCAGGGGGACAGGGGGGTATGGCTACACCTTC
TRBJ2-7 | TRBV30 | TRBD2 | CAWSISSGKAYEQYF | TGTGCCTGGAGTATCTCTAGCGGGAAAGCCTACGAGCAGTACTTC
TRBJ1-2 | TRBV5-6 | TRBD1 | CASSVPGGRGAYGYTF | TGTGCCAGCAGCGTTCCAGGGGGCCGAGGGGCTTATGGCTACACCTTC
TRBJ1-2 | TRBV2 | NA | CASSGWPYGYTF | TGTGCCAGCAGTGGCTGGCCCTATGGCTACACCTTC
TRBJ2-1 | TRBV29-1 | TRBD2 | CSSFGGREEWNEQFF | TGCAGCTCTTTCGGGGGGAGGGAAGAATGGAATGAGCAGTTCTTC
TRBJ2-1 | TRBV4-2 | TRBD1 | CASSQAGGLIYNEQFF | TGTGCCAGCAGCCAAGCAGGGGGTCTCATATACAATGAGCAGTTCTTC
TRBJ1-2 | TRBV5-6 | NA | CASSIDSYGYTF | TGTGCCAGCAGCATAGACAGCTATGGCTACACCTTC
TRBJ2-1 | TRBV6-1 | TRBD2 | CASSATLAQPYNEQFF | TGTGCCAGCAGTGCTACACTAGCGCAACCCTACAATGAGCAGTTCTTC
TRBJ2-5 | TRBV29-1 | TRBD1 | CSVRQGHETQYF | TGCAGCGTAAGACAGGGACACGAGACCCAGTACTTC
TRBJ2-3 | TRBV19 | TRBD1 | CASSQGVYTDTQYF | TGTGCCAGTAGCCAGGGGGTCTACACAGATACGCAGTATTTT
TRBJ2-5 | TRBV28 | TRBD2 | CASSFRVGGPVQETQYF | TGTGCCAGCAGTTTTCGTGTGGGAGGGCCCGTCCAAGAGACCCAGTACTTC
TRBJ1-4 | TRBV15 | NA | CATSRDLAATNEKLFF | TGTGCCACCAGCAGAGATCTGGCAGCAACTAATGAAAAACTGTTTTTT
TRBJ1-2 | TRBV6-1 | NA | CASSEAMEYERGYGYTF | TGTGCCAGCAGTGAAGCGATGGAGTACGAGCGTGGCTATGGCTACACCTTC
TRBJ2-5 | TRBV11-2 | NA | CASSLEHLGQPQETQYF | TGTGCCAGCAGCTTAGAGCATTTAGGACAGCCTCAAGAGACCCAGTACTTC
TRBJ2-6 | TRBV7-2 | NA | CASSLGPGAGANVLTF | TGTGCCAGCAGCTTGGGCCCAGGGGCTGGGGCCAACGTCCTGACTTTC
TRBJ2-2 | TRBV7-2 | TRBD2 | CASSLVAGDTGELFF | TGTGCCAGCAGCTTAGTAGCGGGAGACACCGGGGAGCTGTTTTTT